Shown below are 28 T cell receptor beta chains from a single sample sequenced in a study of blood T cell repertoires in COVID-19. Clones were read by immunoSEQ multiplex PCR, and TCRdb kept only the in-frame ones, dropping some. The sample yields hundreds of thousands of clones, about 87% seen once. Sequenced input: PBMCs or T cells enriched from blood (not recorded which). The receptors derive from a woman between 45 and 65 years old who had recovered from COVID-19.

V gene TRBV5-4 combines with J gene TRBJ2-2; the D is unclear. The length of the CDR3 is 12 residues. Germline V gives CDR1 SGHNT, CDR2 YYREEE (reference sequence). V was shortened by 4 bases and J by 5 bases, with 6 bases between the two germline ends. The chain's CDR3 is CASSLTTGELFF. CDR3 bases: TGTGCCAGCAGCCTCACTACCGGGGAGCTGTTTTTT. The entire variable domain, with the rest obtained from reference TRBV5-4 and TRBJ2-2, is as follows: ETGVTQSPTHLIKTRGQQVTLRCSSQSGHNTVSWYQQALGQGPQFIFQYYREEENGRGNFPPRFSGLQFPNYSSELNVNALELDDSALYLCASSLTTGELFFGEGSRLTVL.

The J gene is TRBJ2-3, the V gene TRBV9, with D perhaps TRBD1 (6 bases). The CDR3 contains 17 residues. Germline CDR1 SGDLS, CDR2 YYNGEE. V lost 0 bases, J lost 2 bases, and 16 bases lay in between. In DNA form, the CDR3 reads TGTGCCAGCAGCGTAGATCCCGCAGGGGCTTACACAGATACGCAGTATTTT. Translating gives CASSVDPAGAYTDTQYF. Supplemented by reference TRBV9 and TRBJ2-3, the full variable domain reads DSGVTQTPKHLITATGQRVTLRCSPRSGDLSVYWYQQSLDQGLQFLIQYYNGEERAKGNILERFSAQQFPDLHSELNLSSLELGDSALYFCASSVDPAGAYTDTQYFGPGTRLTVL.

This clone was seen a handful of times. CDR3 loop: CASNRVSRNSPLHF. The CDR3 nucleotides read TGTGCCAGCAACAGGGTGAGTAGGAATTCACCCCTCCACTTT. This chain uses TRBV6-4 with TRBJ1-6, with D tentatively TRBD1 (6 bases). Trimming removed 7 bases at V and 7 bases at J, with 14 bases between. This CDR3 has 14 amino acids. CDR1 is MRHNA, CDR2 SNTAGT, per germline.

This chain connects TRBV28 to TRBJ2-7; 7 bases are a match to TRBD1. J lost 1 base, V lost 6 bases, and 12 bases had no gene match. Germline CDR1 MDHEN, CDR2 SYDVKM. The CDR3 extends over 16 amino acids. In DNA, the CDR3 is TGTGCCAGCAGGACAGGTTTGGACAGGAGATCCTACGAGCAGTACTTC. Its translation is CASRTGLDRRSYEQYF.

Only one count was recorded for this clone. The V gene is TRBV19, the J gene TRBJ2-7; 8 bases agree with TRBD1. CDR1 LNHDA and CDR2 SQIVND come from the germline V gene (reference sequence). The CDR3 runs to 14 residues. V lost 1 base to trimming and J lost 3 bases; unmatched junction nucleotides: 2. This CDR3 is CASSIATGGYEQYF. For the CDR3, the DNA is TGTGCCAGTAGTATAGCTACAGGGGGCTACGAGCAGTACTTC.

CDR3 bases: TGTGCCAGCGGTCAGGGGGCGAATTCACCCCTCCACTTT. Encoded protein: CASGQGANSPLHF. J is TRBJ1-6 and V is TRBV7-2; 8 bases fit TRBD1. Looked up from germline, CDR1 is SGHTA and CDR2 is FQGNSA. Trimming removed 8 bases from V and 7 bases from J; junction bases left unmatched: 4. This CDR3 comprises 13 residues.

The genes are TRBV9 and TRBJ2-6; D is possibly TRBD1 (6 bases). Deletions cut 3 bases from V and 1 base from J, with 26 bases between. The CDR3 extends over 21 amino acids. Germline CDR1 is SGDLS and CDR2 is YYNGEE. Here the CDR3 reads CASSARLSGTNLPSGANVLTF. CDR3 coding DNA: TGTGCCAGCAGCGCAAGACTGTCCGGGACAAACCTCCCTTCTGGGGCCAACGTCCTGACTTTC.

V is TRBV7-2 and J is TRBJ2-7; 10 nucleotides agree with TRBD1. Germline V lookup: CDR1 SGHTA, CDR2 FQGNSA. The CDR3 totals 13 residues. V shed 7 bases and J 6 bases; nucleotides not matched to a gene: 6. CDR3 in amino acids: CASTLTGGSEQYF. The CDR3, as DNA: TGTGCCAGCACCCTGACAGGGGGCAGCGAGCAGTACTTC.

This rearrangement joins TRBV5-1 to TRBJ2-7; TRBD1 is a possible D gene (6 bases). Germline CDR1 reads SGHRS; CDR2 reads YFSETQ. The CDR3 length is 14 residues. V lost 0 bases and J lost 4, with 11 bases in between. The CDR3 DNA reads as TGCGCCAGCAGCTTGGGGCAGGGGAGATACGAGCAGTACTTC. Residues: CASSLGQGRYEQYF.

The CDR3 here is CASSLDWSRTDTQYF. The CDR3 region has the DNA TGCGCCAGCAGCCTGGACTGGTCCCGCACAGATACGCAGTATTTT. The chain couples TRBV5-1 to TRBJ2-3; maybe TRBD2 (5 bases). The V and J ends lost 4 bases and 1 base respectively, with 13 bases between them. CDR1 SGHRS and CDR2 YFSETQ come from the germline V gene. CDR3 size: 15 residues.

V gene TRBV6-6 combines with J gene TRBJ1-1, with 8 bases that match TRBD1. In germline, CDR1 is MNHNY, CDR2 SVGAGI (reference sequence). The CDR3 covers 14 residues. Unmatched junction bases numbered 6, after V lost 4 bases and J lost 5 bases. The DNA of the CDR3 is TGTGCCAGCAGTTTATCAGGGGGCCCGACTGAAGCTTTCTTT. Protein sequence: CASSLSGGPTEAFF.

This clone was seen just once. The CDR3 sequence is CASSRGQETLAKNIQYF. CDR3 DNA sequence: TGTGCCAGCAGTCGGGGACAGGAGACCCTAGCCAAAAACATTCAGTACTTC. V and J are TRBV28 and TRBJ2-4; 8 bases fit TRBD1. Germline-derived CDR1 and CDR2 are MDHEN and SYDVKM. Unmatched junction bases numbered 9, after V lost 5 bases and J lost 0 bases. The length of the CDR3 is 17 residues.

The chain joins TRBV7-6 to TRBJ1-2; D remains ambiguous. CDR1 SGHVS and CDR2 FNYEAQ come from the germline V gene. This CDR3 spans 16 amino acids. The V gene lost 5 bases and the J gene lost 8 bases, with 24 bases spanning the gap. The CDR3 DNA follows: TGTGCCAGCAGCGTAGACCCTCCTGGACGCGGAGGGGGCTACACCTTC. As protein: CASSVDPPGRGGGYTF.

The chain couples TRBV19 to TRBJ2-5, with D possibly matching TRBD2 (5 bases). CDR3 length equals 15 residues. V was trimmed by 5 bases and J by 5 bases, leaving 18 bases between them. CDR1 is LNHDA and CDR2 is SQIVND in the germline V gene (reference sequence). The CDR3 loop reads CASSPEGFRRETQYF. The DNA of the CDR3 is TGTGCCAGTAGTCCTGAAGGCTTCCGGAGGGAGACCCAGTACTTC.

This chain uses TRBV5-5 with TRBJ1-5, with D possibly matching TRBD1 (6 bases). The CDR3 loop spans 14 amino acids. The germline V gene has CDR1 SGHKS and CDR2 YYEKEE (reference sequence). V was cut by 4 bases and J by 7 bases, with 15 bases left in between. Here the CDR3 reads CASSKVAGGQPQHF. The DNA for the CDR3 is TGTGCCAGCAGCAAAGTAGCGGGGGGCCAGCCCCAGCATTTT. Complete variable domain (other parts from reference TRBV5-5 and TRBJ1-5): DAGVTQSPTHLIKTRGQQVTLRCSPISGHKSVSWYQQVLGQGPQFIFQYYEKEERGRGNFPDRFSARQFPNYSSELNVNALLLGDSALYLCASSKVAGGQPQHFGDGTRLSIL.

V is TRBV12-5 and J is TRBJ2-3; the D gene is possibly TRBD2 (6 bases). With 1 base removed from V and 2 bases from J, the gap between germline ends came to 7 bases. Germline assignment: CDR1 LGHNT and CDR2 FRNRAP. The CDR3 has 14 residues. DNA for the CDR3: TGTGCTAGTGGTTTGGGCGGGAACACAGATACGCAGTATTTT. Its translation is CASGLGGNTDTQYF. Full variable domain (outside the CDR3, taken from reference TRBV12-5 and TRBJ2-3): DARVTQTPRHKVTEMGQEVTMRCQPILGHNTVFWYRQTMMQGLELLAYFRNRAPLDDSGMPKDRFSAEMPDATLATLKIQPSEPRDSAVYFCASGLGGNTDTQYFGPGTRLTVL.

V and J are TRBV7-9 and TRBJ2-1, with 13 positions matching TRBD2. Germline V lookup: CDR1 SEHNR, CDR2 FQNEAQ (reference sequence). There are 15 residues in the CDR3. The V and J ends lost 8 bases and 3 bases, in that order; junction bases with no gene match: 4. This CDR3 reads CASRRTSGSYNEQFF. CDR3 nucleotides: TGTGCCAGCCGCCGGACTAGCGGGAGCTACAATGAGCAGTTCTTC.

CDR3 in amino acids: CATSRDPLRGLNQPQHF. The CDR3 coding sequence is TGTGCCACCAGCAGAGACCCCCTCAGAGGCCTCAATCAGCCCCAGCATTTT. The rearrangement uses TRBV15 and TRBJ1-5; D call uncertain. Deletions cut 0 bases from V and 3 bases from J, with 15 bases between. CDR3 length: 17 residues. Germline CDR1 LNHNV, CDR2 YYDKDF (reference sequence).

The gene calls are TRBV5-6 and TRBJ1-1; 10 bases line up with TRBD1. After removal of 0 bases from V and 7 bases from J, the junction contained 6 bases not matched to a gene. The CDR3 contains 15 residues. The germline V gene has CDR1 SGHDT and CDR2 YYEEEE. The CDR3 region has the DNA TGTGCCAGCAGCTTGGGGGGACAGGGGATCGGTGAAGCTTTCTTT. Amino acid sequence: CASSLGGQGIGEAFF.

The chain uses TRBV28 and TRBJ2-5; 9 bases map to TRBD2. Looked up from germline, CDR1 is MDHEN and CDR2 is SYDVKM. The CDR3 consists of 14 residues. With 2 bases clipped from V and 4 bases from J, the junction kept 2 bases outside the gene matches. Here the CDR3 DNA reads TGTGCCAGCAGTTTAGCTAGCGGGACAGAGACCCAGTACTTC. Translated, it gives CASSLASGTETQYF.

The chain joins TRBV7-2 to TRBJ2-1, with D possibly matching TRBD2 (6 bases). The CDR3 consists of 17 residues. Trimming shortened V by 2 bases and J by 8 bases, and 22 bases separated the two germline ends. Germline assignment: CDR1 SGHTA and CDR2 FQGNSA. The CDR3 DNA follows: TGTGCCAGCAGCTTAATGGGGCTAGCGAGTTCCCGGGATGAGCAGTTCTTC. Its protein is CASSLMGLASSRDEQFF.

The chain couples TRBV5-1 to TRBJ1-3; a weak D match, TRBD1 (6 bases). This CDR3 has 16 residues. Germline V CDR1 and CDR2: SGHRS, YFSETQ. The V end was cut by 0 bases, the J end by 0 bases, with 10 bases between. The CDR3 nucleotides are TGCGCCAGCAGCTTGGTTACAGGGCCCTCTGGAAACACCATATATTTT. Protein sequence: CASSLVTGPSGNTIYF.

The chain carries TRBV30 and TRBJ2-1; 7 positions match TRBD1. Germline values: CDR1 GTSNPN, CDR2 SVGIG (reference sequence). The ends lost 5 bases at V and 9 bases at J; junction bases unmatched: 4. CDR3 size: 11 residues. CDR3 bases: TGTGCCTGGGGGGCAGGGGGTGAGCAGTTCTTC. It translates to CAWGAGGEQFF.

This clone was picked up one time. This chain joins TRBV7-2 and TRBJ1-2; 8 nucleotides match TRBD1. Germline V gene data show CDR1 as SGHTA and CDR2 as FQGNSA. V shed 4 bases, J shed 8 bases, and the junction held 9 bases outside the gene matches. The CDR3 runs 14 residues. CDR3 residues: CASSSGQVVKGYTF. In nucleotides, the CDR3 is TGTGCCAGCAGCTCGGGACAGGTTGTTAAAGGCTACACCTTC.

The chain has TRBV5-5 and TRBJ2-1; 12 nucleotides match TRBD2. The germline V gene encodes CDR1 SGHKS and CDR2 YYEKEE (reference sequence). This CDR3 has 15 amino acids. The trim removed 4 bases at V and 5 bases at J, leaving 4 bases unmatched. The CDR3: CASSHGLAGNNEQFF. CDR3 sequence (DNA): TGTGCCAGCAGCCACGGACTAGCGGGGAACAATGAGCAGTTCTTC. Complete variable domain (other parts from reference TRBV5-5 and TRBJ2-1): DAGVTQSPTHLIKTRGQQVTLRCSPISGHKSVSWYQQVLGQGPQFIFQYYEKEERGRGNFPDRFSARQFPNYSSELNVNALLLGDSALYLCASSHGLAGNNEQFFGPGTRLTVL.

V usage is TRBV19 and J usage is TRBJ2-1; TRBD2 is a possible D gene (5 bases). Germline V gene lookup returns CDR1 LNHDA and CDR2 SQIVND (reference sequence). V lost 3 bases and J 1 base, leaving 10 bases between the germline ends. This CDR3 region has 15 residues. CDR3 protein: CASSISDSSYNEQFF. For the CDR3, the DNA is TGTGCCAGTAGTATTAGCGATTCGTCCTACAATGAGCAGTTCTTC. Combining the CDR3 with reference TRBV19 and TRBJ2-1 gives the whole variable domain DGGITQSPKYLFRKEGQNVTLSCEQNLNHDAMYWYRQDPGQGLRLIYYSQIVNDFQKGDIAEGYSVSREKKESFPLTVTSAQKNPTAFYLCASSISDSSYNEQFFGPGTRLTVL.

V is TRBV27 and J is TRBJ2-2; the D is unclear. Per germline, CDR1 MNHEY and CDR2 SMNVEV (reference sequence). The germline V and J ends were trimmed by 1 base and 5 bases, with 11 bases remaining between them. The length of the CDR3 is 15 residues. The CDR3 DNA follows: TGTGCCAGCAGTTTATTCCTAGGTTCTACCGGGGAGCTGTTTTTT. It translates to CASSLFLGSTGELFF.

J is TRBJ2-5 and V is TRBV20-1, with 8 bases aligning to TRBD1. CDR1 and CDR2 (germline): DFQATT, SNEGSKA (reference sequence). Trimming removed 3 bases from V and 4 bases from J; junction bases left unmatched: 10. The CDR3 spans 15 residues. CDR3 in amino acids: CSASRRQGAGETQYF. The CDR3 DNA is TGCAGTGCTAGTAGACGGCAGGGGGCGGGAGAGACCCAGTACTTC.